This passage covers 25 T cell receptor beta chains from one sample sequenced in a study of blood T cell repertoires in COVID-19. The method was immunoSEQ multiplex PCR; TCRdb's version includes in-frame clones alone and lacks a portion of them. The table has 150,000 to 200,000 clones, around 90% seen once. Sequencing was carried out using peripheral blood. The origin of the receptors is a man in his fifties or sixties with active or convalescent COVID-19.

The chain uses TRBV2 and TRBJ2-5; TRBD2 matches 8 bases. The CDR3 has 15 amino acids. The V gene end was trimmed by 11 bases and the J gene end by 5 bases; junction bases not matched to a gene: 16. From germline, CDR1 is SNHLY and CDR2 FYNNEI. CDR3 coding DNA: TGTGCCTGGGGGTCCGACGCGGGGGGAGTGGAGACCCAGTACTTC. It translates to CAWGSDAGGVETQYF.

This chain connects TRBV5-1 to TRBJ1-2; D ambiguous. The CDR3 covers 14 residues. Germline CDR1 SGHRS, CDR2 YFSETQ. V lost 1 base to trimming and J lost 4 bases, with 11 bases between them. The CDR3 region is CASSLTGLSYGYTF. CDR3 bases: TGCGCCAGCAGCTTGACCGGACTGTCCTATGGCTACACCTTC.

The rearrangement uses TRBV6-5 and TRBJ1-5, with unresolved D. Germline values: CDR1 MNHEY, CDR2 SVGAGI. V shed 6 bases and J shed 4 bases, with 10 bases lying between them. The CDR3 runs 13 residues. CDR3 sequence (DNA): TGTGCCAGCAGGGCCGGGGAAAATCAGCCCCAGCATTTT. Encoded protein: CASRAGENQPQHF.

This chain connects TRBV11-3 to TRBJ2-1, with a tentative D call TRBD1 (5 bases). The CDR3 contains 15 residues. V lost 2 bases and J 1 base, leaving 9 bases between the germline ends. Germline V gives CDR1 SGHNT, CDR2 YENEEA. CDR3 nucleotide sequence: TGTGCCAGCAGCTTATCAGGGTCATCCTACAATGAGCAGTTCTTC. Translated: CASSLSGSSYNEQFF.

This chain connects TRBV24-1 to TRBJ2-2; D possibly corresponds to TRBD2 (5 bases). CDR1 and CDR2 from the germline V gene are KGHDR and SFDVKD. This CDR3 contains 14 residues. Trimming stripped 6 bases from V and 1 base from J, with 8 bases between. The CDR3 bases are TGTGCCACCAGTAGCGCGGGGAACACCGGGGAGCTGTTTTTT. Protein product: CATSSAGNTGELFF.

V gene TRBV19 combines with J gene TRBJ2-7; tentatively, D is TRBD2 (5 bases). The V gene lost 4 bases and the J gene lost 6 bases, with 13 bases spanning the gap. The CDR3 consists of 13 residues. Germline V gene lookup returns CDR1 LNHDA and CDR2 SQIVND (reference sequence). CDR3 sequence reads: CASSTDSPVEQYF. The CDR3 DNA sequence: TGTGCCAGTAGTACGGACTCACCGGTCGAGCAGTACTTC.

The chain couples TRBV7-9 to TRBJ1-2; 8 bases are shared with TRBD1. Germline V gene data show CDR1 as SEHNR and CDR2 as FQNEAQ (reference sequence). The CDR3 runs 12 residues. V trimming: 5 bases; J trimming: 8 bases; junction bases outside the gene matches: 4. CDR3 nucleotide sequence: TGTGCCAGCAGCACTCCAGGGGGCGGCTACACCTTC. Its translation is CASSTPGGGYTF.

The rearrangement joins TRBV6-1 to TRBJ2-7; 11 nucleotides match TRBD2. After removal of 4 bases from V and 0 bases from J, the junction contained 5 bases not matched to a gene. Germline CDR1 MNHNS, CDR2 SASEGT. The CDR3 spans 16 residues. Here the CDR3 DNA reads TGTGCCAGCAGTGTCCATACTAGCGGGAGCTCCTACGAGCAGTACTTC. It codes for CASSVHTSGSSYEQYF.

The rearrangement uses TRBV25-1 and TRBJ1-6, with unresolved D. Trimming took 5 bases from V and 9 from J, leaving 5 bases between them. This CDR3 region has 11 residues. Germline CDR1 is MGHDK and CDR2 is SYGVNS. The CDR3 DNA reads as TGTGCCAGCAGTTACGGTTCACCCCTCCACTTT. Protein product: CASSYGSPLHF.

The gene calls are TRBV29-1 and TRBJ2-5; D remains ambiguous. The germline V gene has CDR1 SQVTM and CDR2 ANQGSEA. V was cut by 3 bases and J by 9 bases, with 17 bases left in between. The CDR3 covers 13 residues. CDR3: CSVDRQTGPAQYF. CDR3 nucleotides: TGCAGCGTTGACCGGCAGACGGGTCCGGCCCAGTACTTC.

The table lists this clone with a few counts. V gene TRBV6-6 combines with J gene TRBJ2-5; 10 bases agree with TRBD2. In germline, CDR1 is MNHNY, CDR2 SVGAGI (reference sequence). This CDR3 has 13 residues. V lost 4 bases to trimming and J lost 5 bases; unmatched junction nucleotides: 1. The CDR3 nucleotides are TGTGCCAGCAGTTTAGCGGGGGGTGAGACCCAGTACTTC. It yields the protein CASSLAGGETQYF.

The CDR3 DNA is TGTGCCAGCAGCTCCCTGGCAGGGCGCACTGAAGCTTTCTTT. It specifies CASSSLAGRTEAFF. The chain recombines TRBV5-6 with TRBJ1-1, with a possible D match to TRBD1 (5 bases). The CDR3 contains 14 residues. Per the germline V gene, CDR1 is SGHDT and CDR2 is YYEEEE. V was shortened by 3 bases and J by 4 bases, with 13 bases between the two germline ends.

This clone appeared a few times. V and J are TRBV27 and TRBJ2-1, with TRBD1 matching 7 bases. The CDR3 length is 12 residues. Trimming cost V 6 bases and J 10 bases; bases outside gene matches: 6. Germline CDR1 MNHEY, CDR2 SMNVEV (reference sequence). CDR3 loop: CASRTGSVEQFF. CDR3 sequence (DNA): TGTGCCAGCAGGACAGGGTCTGTCGAGCAGTTCTTC.

The rearrangement links TRBV2 to TRBJ1-5, with D perhaps TRBD1 (5 bases). Trimming took off 0 bases at V and 6 bases at J, with 12 bases between the two ends. The CDR3 contains 15 residues. The germline gives CDR1 SNHLY, CDR2 FYNNEI. CDR3 amino acids: CASSEASAGRQPQHF. The CDR3 DNA sequence: TGTGCCAGCAGTGAAGCCTCGGCAGGGCGTCAGCCCCAGCATTTT.

The CDR3 sequence is CASSALAGASSDTQYF. For the CDR3, the DNA is TGTGCCAGCAGTGCGTTAGCGGGGGCCAGTTCAGATACGCAGTATTTT. This rearrangement joins TRBV6-1 to TRBJ2-3; 9 nucleotides align to TRBD2. Germline loops: CDR1 MNHNS, CDR2 SASEGT. After removal of 4 bases from V and 4 bases from J, the junction contained 9 bases not matched to a gene. The CDR3 has 16 residues.

The chain couples TRBV27 to TRBJ2-2, with 9 bases fitting TRBD1. The CDR3 runs 17 residues. CDR1 and CDR2 (germline): MNHEY, SMNVEV (reference sequence). The trim removed 3 bases at V and 4 bases at J, leaving 9 bases unmatched. The CDR3 sequence is CASSLLGQGTSTGELFF. In nucleotides, the CDR3 is TGTGCCAGCAGTTTGCTGGGACAGGGAACGAGCACCGGGGAGCTGTTTTTT.

V and J are TRBV7-8 and TRBJ2-5, with 8 bases identical to TRBD2. Trimming at V came to 4 bases and at J to 0 bases, leaving 4 bases not matched to a gene. The germline V gene encodes CDR1 SGHVS and CDR2 FQNEAQ. The CDR3 is made up of 15 amino acids. CDR3 protein: CASSSRGEYQETQYF. The CDR3 DNA reads TGTGCCAGCAGCTCGCGGGGGGAGTACCAAGAGACCCAGTACTTC.

The genes are TRBV24-1 and TRBJ1-2; maybe TRBD1 (5 bases). The CDR3 runs 13 residues. Germline CDR1 reads KGHDR; CDR2 reads SFDVKD. V was cut by 4 bases and J by 7 bases, with 12 bases left in between. The CDR3, as DNA: TGTGCCACCAGTGACCGGAGGGGAGGTGGCTACACCTTC. Protein: CATSDRRGGGYTF.

J is TRBJ1-1 and V is TRBV2, with D tentatively TRBD1 (6 bases). This CDR3 region has 14 residues. CDR1 SNHLY and CDR2 FYNNEI come from the germline V gene. V dropped 3 bases and J dropped 5 bases, with 13 bases sitting between them. Here the CDR3 reads CASSEGGRRTEAFF. The CDR3 coding sequence is TGTGCCAGCAGTGAGGGGGGGCGGAGGACTGAAGCTTTCTTT.

The rearrangement joins TRBV10-3 to TRBJ1-2; perhaps TRBD1 as D (6 bases). The CDR3 is 12 residues long. Per the germline V gene, CDR1 is ENHRY and CDR2 is SYGVKD. Trimming took off 6 bases at V and 4 bases at J, with 9 bases between the two ends. CDR3 residues: CAIRPDSYGYTF. DNA for the CDR3: TGTGCCATCAGACCGGACAGCTATGGCTACACCTTC.

This sequence joins TRBV18 and TRBJ2-1; D is possibly TRBD1 (5 bases). The V gene's germline CDR1 is KGHSH and CDR2 LQKENI. The V gene lost 3 bases and the J gene lost 4 bases, with 16 bases spanning the gap. The CDR3 runs to 16 residues. The CDR3 sequence is CASSPRQSGSYNEQFF. CDR3 DNA sequence: TGTGCCAGCTCACCCCGACAGTCCGGATCTTACAATGAGCAGTTCTTC.

This chain uses TRBV5-1 with TRBJ2-2; 12 bases are shared with TRBD1. The CDR3 loop spans 17 amino acids. The junction had 3 bases not matched to a gene; V was cut back by 3 bases and J by 0 bases. Germline CDR1 SGHRS, CDR2 YFSETQ. CDR3 residues: CASSWDRGPTNTGELFF. The CDR3 nucleotides are TGCGCCAGCAGCTGGGACAGGGGGCCCACGAACACCGGGGAGCTGTTTTTT.

CDR3 sequence reads: CASSSQPGQGAINEKLFF. The CDR3 DNA follows: TGTGCCAGCAGCTCCCAACCTGGACAGGGGGCTATCAATGAAAAACTGTTTTTT. The chain couples TRBV5-5 to TRBJ1-4; TRBD1 agrees at 11 bases. The CDR3 runs 18 residues. The ends lost 3 bases at V and 5 bases at J; junction bases unmatched: 12. Germline V gives CDR1 SGHKS, CDR2 YYEKEE (reference sequence).

The rearrangement links TRBV5-8 to TRBJ2-7; D is undetermined. This CDR3 has 15 residues. Germline CDR1 reads SGHTS; CDR2 reads YDEGEE. The V end was cut by 4 bases, the J end by 1 base, with 15 bases between. This CDR3 is CASSQAPPRSYEQYF. The CDR3 nucleotides read TGTGCCAGCAGCCAAGCCCCCCCTCGGTCCTACGAGCAGTACTTC.

The V gene is TRBV11-2, the J gene TRBJ2-5; the D is unclear. In germline, CDR1 is SGHAT, CDR2 FQNNGV. Trimming cost V 8 bases and J 2 bases, with 18 bases left between them. The CDR3 is made up of 15 amino acids. CDR3 nucleotide sequence: TGTGCCAGCTTTCTACCTAGGCTCGATCAAGAGACCCAGTACTTC. The encoded protein is CASFLPRLDQETQYF.